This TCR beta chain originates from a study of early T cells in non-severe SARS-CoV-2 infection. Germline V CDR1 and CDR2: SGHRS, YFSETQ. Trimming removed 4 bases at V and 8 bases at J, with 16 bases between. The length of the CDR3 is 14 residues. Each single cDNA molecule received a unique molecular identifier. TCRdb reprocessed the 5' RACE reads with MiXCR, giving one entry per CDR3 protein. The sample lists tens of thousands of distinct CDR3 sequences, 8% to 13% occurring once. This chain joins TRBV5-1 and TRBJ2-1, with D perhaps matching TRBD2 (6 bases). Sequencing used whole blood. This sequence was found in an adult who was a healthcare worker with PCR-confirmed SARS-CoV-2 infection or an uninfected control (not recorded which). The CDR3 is CASSPVEGRDEQFF. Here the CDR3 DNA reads TGCGCCAGCAGCCCCGTGGAGGGCAGGGATGAGCAGTTCTTC.